This entry lists 20 T cell receptor beta chains sequenced from one sample in a study of beta chain features in type 1 diabetes (dated by TCRdb to 2017 to 2018). For these receptors, no antigen is known. Library method: the immunoSEQ multiplex PCR assay. The High Capacity cDNA Reverse Transcription Kit was used to reverse transcribe all of the isolated RNA, meaning that expressed TCRB transcripts were what got sequenced. TCRdb obtained this table from immuneACCESS and retained in-frame rearrangements with V and J assigned. These tables miss some clones; where compared with another copy, unresolved V genes account for less than half of the shortfall, and the remainder is unexplained. This sample gives 15,000 to 19,000 clones in total; 55% to 70% of them show up just once. The ten largest clones represent roughly 2.7% of the sample. Points the paper makes about the study in general: A moderate but significant shortening of TCRB CDR3 length was observed in type 1 diabetes patients in all four CD4+ subsets.

Material: Tregs from blood. The cell subset or site label, read with the paper, signifies: regulatory CD4+ T cells. These receptors were collected from a man aged 30 to 45 with type 1 diabetes.

The rearrangement uses TRBV7-2 and TRBJ2-1; a possible D gene is TRBD2 (6 bases). V lost 2 bases and J 7 bases, leaving 15 bases between the germline ends. CDR3 length: 15 amino acids. Looked up from germline, CDR1 is SGHTA and CDR2 is FQGNSA. The CDR3 loop is CASSLRRDRGNEQFF. Written as DNA, the CDR3 is TGTGCCAGCAGCTTACGTCGGGACCGGGGGAATGAGCAGTTCTTC.

V is TRBV30 and J is TRBJ1-6; D gene unclear. V lost 4 bases, J lost 2 bases, and 12 bases lay in between. The CDR3 length is 15 residues. The germline V gene has CDR1 GTSNPN and CDR2 SVGIG (reference sequence). CDR3 DNA sequence: TGTGCCTGGACTGCCGTGGCCCCCTATAATTCACCCCTCCACTTT. This gives the protein CAWTAVAPYNSPLHF. Full variable domain (missing parts from reference TRBV30 and TRBJ1-6): SQTIHQWPATLVQPVGSPLSLECTVEGTSNPNLYWYRQAAGRGLQLLFYSVGIGQISSEVPQNLSASRPQDRQFILSSKKLLLSDSGFYLCAWTAVAPYNSPLHFGNGTRLTVT.

V is TRBV5-4 and J is TRBJ1-1, with D possibly matching TRBD1 (5 bases). The CDR3 consists of 17 residues. V lost 4 bases, J lost 0 bases, and 19 bases lay in between. CDR1 and CDR2 from the germline V gene are SGHNT and YYREEE (reference sequence). The CDR3 bases are TGTGCCAGCAGCCCCAGTCGATGGGGGGGAATGAACACTGAAGCTTTCTTT. Translation: CASSPSRWGGMNTEAFF. The full variable domain, completed using reference TRBV5-4 and TRBJ1-1, is ETGVTQSPTHLIKTRGQQVTLRCSSQSGHNTVSWYQQALGQGPQFIFQYYREEENGRGNFPPRFSGLQFPNYSSELNVNALELDDSALYLCASSPSRWGGMNTEAFFGQGTRLTVV.

This chain connects TRBV5-8 to TRBJ2-5, with 10 bases matching TRBD1. The V gene end was trimmed by 4 bases and the J gene end by 2 bases; junction bases not matched to a gene: 2. Germline CDR1 and CDR2: SGHTS and YDEGEE. The CDR3 totals 14 residues. The CDR3 loop reads CASSQGQGQETQYF. The CDR3 DNA follows: TGTGCCAGCAGCCAGGGACAGGGGCAAGAGACCCAGTACTTC.

The rearrangement links TRBV15 to TRBJ1-2; weak D call: TRBD1 (5 bases). The germline V gene has CDR1 LNHNV and CDR2 YYDKDF (reference sequence). Trimming removed 5 bases at V and 5 bases at J, with 12 bases between. This CDR3 is built from 13 residues. For the CDR3, the DNA is TGTGCCACCAGCGCATCCAGGGAATATGGCTACACCTTC. It is translated as CATSASREYGYTF.

The chain links TRBV9 to TRBJ2-1; 10 bases match TRBD2. The J segment lost 2 bases and the V segment lost 0 bases, leaving 8 bases of the junction unmatched. The CDR3 totals 18 residues. The germline gives CDR1 SGDLS, CDR2 YYNGEE. The CDR3 DNA sequence: TGTGCCAGCAGCGTAGGGGGTGGGGGACTAGCGCCCTACAATGAGCAGTTCTTC. It codes for CASSVGGGGLAPYNEQFF.

This rearrangement joins TRBV29-1 to TRBJ1-2; TRBD1 matches at 7 bases. This CDR3 contains 12 residues. V gave up 3 bases and J gave up 5 bases; unmatched junction bases: 3. Germline assignment: CDR1 SQVTM and CDR2 ANQGSEA. DNA of the CDR3: TGCAGCGTTGAGGCACAGGGGTATGGCTACACCTTC. Translated: CSVEAQGYGYTF.

This clone showed up just once. The chain employs TRBV7-9 and TRBJ1-2; a weak D match, TRBD1 (5 bases). Trimming took 6 bases from V and 8 from J, leaving 13 bases between them. The CDR3 sequence is 12 residues long. Germline lookup yields CDR1 SEHNR and CDR2 FQNEAQ (reference sequence). The DNA for the CDR3 is TGTGCCAGCAGTCAGGAGGGGATCGGCTACACCTTC. It encodes CASSQEGIGYTF. Together with reference TRBV7-9 and TRBJ1-2, the CDR3 gives the full variable domain: DTGVSQNPRHKITKRGQNVTFRCDPISEHNRLYWYRQTLGQGPEFLTYFQNEAQLEKSRLLSDRFSAERPKGSFSTLEIQRTEQGDSAMYLCASSQEGIGYTFGSGTRLTVV.

Only a few counts were recorded for this clone. The CDR3 nucleotides read TGCAGCGTGGGGCTTCAAGGGGCCACCGGGGAGCTGTTTTTT. Its translation is CSVGLQGATGELFF. The rearrangement joins TRBV29-1 to TRBJ2-2; maybe TRBD1 (5 bases). The V end was cut by 6 bases, the J end by 4 bases, with 15 bases between. Looked up from germline, CDR1 is SQVTM and CDR2 is ANQGSEA. This CDR3 comprises 14 residues.

The chain recombines TRBV27 with TRBJ2-5; D is possibly TRBD2 (5 bases). V was cut by 6 bases and J by 4 bases, with 12 bases left in between. The CDR3 contains 13 residues. Germline loops: CDR1 MNHEY, CDR2 SMNVEV (reference sequence). The CDR3 coding sequence is TGTGCCAGCAGGGCAACGGGGTCAGAGACCCAGTACTTC. Amino acid sequence: CASRATGSETQYF.

This sequence joins TRBV7-2 and TRBJ2-2; a possible D gene is TRBD1 (6 bases). Looked up from germline, CDR1 is SGHTA and CDR2 is FQGNSA. Trimming left V 0 bases short and J 4 bases short, with 6 bases between. The CDR3 has 14 residues. The CDR3 DNA reads TGTGCCAGCAGCTTAGCAGGGGGCACCGGGGAGCTGTTTTTT. This translates into CASSLAGGTGELFF. Full variable domain (remainder filled in from reference TRBV7-2 and TRBJ2-2): GAGVSQSPSNKVTEKGKDVELRCDPISGHTALYWYRQSLGQGLEFLIYFQGNSAPDKSGLPSDRFSAERTGGSVSTLTIQRTQQEDSAVYLCASSLAGGTGELFFGEGSRLTVL.

The chain employs TRBV7-6 and TRBJ2-1; 13 positions agree with TRBD2. Per germline, CDR1 SGHVS and CDR2 FNYEAQ. V was clipped by 1 base and J by 0 bases; unmatched bases: 6. CDR3 length: 19 amino acids. CDR3 sequence: CASSLELAGGPSSYNEQFF. In nucleotides, the CDR3 is TGTGCCAGCAGCTTAGAACTAGCGGGAGGGCCTAGCTCCTACAATGAGCAGTTCTTC.

The CDR3 DNA follows: TGTGCCAGCAGCCCCTGGACAGGGGGCGATGAAAAACTGTTTTTT. Its protein product is CASSPWTGGDEKLFF. The chain has TRBV7-6 and TRBJ1-4; 11 nucleotides align to TRBD1. The CDR3 spans 15 residues. Germline V gives CDR1 SGHVS, CDR2 FNYEAQ. V lost 5 bases to trimming and J lost 6 bases; unmatched junction nucleotides: 5.

Only a few counts were recorded for this clone. The chain carries TRBV5-6 and TRBJ2-3; possibly TRBD1 for D (5 bases). V lost 4 bases to trimming and J lost 0 bases, with 12 bases between them. This CDR3 region has 15 residues. Germline V lookup: CDR1 SGHDT, CDR2 YYEEEE. CDR3 in amino acids: CASSQGGISTDTQYF. Here the CDR3 DNA reads TGTGCCAGCAGCCAGGGCGGCATTAGCACAGATACGCAGTATTTT. The variable domain in full, with the rest retrieved from reference TRBV5-6 and TRBJ2-3, is DAGVTQSPTHLIKTRGQQVTLRCSPKSGHDTVSWYQQALGQGPQFIFQYYEEEERQRGNFPDRFSGHQFPNYSSELNVNALLLGDSALYLCASSQGGISTDTQYFGPGTRLTVL.

The genes are TRBV11-3 and TRBJ2-1, with D perhaps matching TRBD1 (6 bases). V dropped 4 bases and J dropped 6 bases, with 16 bases sitting between them. Germline assignment: CDR1 SGHNT and CDR2 YENEEA. The CDR3 is made up of 15 amino acids. The CDR3 protein is CASSSGHKISNEQFF. The DNA for the CDR3 is TGTGCCAGCAGCTCGGGACATAAGATCTCCAATGAGCAGTTCTTC.

J is TRBJ2-7 and V is TRBV27; a possible D gene is TRBD1 (6 bases). This CDR3 is 15 amino acids long. The V gene's germline CDR1 is MNHEY and CDR2 SMNVEV (reference sequence). The V end was cut by 3 bases, the J end by 1 base, with 13 bases between. Here the CDR3 reads CASSFGQGKSYEQYF. DNA of the CDR3: TGTGCCAGCAGTTTCGGGCAGGGGAAATCCTACGAGCAGTACTTC.

The sample holds a few counts of this clone. The chain couples TRBV6-1 to TRBJ2-2; weak D call: TRBD2 (6 bases). Germline CDR1 and CDR2: MNHNS and SASEGT. Trimming pared 6 bases from V and 3 bases from J, leaving 8 bases between. The CDR3 spans 13 residues. CDR3: CASSRLDTGELFF. DNA of the CDR3: TGTGCCAGCAGCCGACTAGACACCGGGGAGCTGTTTTTT.

Only one count was recorded for this clone. The chain joins TRBV19 to TRBJ1-5; 10 bases are shared with TRBD1. This CDR3 has 15 amino acids. Per germline, CDR1 LNHDA and CDR2 SQIVND (reference sequence). Trimming took 3 bases from V and 5 from J; bases not matched to a gene: 4. The CDR3 here is CASSIGDRGHQPQHF. The DNA of the CDR3 is TGTGCCAGTAGTATTGGGGACAGGGGCCATCAGCCCCAGCATTTT.

The sample holds one count of this clone. J is TRBJ2-3 and V is TRBV27; TRBD1 matches at 7 bases. The CDR3 has 13 residues. Looked up from germline, CDR1 is MNHEY and CDR2 is SMNVEV (reference sequence). The ends lost 6 bases at V and 5 bases at J; junction bases unmatched: 5. The CDR3 DNA reads TGTGCCAGCAGAGCAGGGGGTGAAGATACGCAGTATTTT. Encoded protein: CASRAGGEDTQYF.

This clone has only a few counts. The rearrangement uses TRBV4-1 and TRBJ1-5; perhaps TRBD1 as D (5 bases). CDR3 length equals 17 residues. The V end was cut by 0 bases, the J end by 3 bases, with 15 bases between. Germline CDR1 and CDR2: MGHRA and YSYEKL. The CDR3 spells CASSQEVPGFLNQPQHF. CDR3 in DNA: TGCGCCAGCAGCCAAGAAGTCCCAGGGTTCCTCAATCAGCCCCAGCATTTT.